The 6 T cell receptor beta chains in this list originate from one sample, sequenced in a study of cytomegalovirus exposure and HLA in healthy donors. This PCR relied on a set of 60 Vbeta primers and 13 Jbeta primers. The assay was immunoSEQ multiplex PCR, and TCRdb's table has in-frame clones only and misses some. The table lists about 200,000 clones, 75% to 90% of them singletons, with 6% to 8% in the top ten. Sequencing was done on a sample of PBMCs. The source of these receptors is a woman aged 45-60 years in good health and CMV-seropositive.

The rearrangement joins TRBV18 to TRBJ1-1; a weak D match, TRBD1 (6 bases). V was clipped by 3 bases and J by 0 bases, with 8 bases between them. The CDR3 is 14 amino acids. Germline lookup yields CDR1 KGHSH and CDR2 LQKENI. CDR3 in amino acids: CASSPDSMNTEAFF. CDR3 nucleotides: TGTGCCAGCTCACCGGACAGCATGAACACTGAAGCTTTCTTT.

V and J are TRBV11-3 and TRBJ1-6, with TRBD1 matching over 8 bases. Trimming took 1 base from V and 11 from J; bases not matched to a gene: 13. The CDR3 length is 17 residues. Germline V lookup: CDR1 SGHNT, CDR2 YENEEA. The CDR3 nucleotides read TGTGCCAGCAGCTTAGCAGCTGGGGGACAGGCGGGTCCACCCCTCCACTTT. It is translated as CASSLAAGGQAGPPLHF.

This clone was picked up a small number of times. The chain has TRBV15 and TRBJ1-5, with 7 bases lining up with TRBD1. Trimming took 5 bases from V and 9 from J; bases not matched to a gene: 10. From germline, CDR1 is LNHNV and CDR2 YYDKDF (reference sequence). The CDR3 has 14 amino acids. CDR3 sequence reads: CATSRRDSMPPQHF. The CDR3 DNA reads TGTGCCACCAGCCGCCGGGACAGCATGCCGCCCCAGCATTTT.

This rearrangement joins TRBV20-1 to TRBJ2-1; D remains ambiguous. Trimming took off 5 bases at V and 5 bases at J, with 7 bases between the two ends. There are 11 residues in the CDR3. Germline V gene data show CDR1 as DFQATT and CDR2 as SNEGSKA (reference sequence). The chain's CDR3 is CSAYQNNEQFF. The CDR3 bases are TGCAGTGCTTACCAGAACAATGAGCAGTTCTTC.

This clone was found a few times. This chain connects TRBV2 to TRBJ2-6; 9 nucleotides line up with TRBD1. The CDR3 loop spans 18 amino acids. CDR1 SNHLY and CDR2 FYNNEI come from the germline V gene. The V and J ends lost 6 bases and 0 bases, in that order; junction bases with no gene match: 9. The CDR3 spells CASRALTGGVSGANVLTF. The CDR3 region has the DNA TGTGCCAGCAGGGCTTTAACAGGGGGCGTCTCTGGGGCCAACGTCCTGACTTTC.

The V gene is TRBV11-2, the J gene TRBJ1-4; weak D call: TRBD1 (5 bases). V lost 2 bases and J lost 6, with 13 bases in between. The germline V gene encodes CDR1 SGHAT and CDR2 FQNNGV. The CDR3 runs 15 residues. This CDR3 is CASSLSLQDHEKLFF. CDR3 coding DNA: TGTGCCAGCAGCTTAAGCTTACAGGACCATGAAAAACTGTTTTTT.